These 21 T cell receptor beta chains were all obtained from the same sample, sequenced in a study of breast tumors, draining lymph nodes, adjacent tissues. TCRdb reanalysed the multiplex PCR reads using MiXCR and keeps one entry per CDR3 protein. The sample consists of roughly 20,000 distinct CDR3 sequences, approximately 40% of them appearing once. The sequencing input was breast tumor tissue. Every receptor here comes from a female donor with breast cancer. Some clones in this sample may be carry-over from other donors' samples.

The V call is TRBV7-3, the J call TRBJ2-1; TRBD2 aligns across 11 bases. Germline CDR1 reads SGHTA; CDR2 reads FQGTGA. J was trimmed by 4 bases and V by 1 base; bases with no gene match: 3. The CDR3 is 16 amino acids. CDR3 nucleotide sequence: TGTGCCAGCAGCTTAATTGGGACTAGCGGATACAATGAGCAGTTCTTC. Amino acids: CASSLIGTSGYNEQFF.

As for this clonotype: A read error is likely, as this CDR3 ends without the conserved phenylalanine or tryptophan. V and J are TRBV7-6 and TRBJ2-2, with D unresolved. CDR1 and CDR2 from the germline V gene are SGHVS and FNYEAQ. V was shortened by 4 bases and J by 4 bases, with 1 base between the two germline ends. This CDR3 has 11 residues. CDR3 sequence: CASSSTGELFL. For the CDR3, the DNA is TGTGCCAGCAGCTCCACCGGGGAGCTGTTTCTT.

CDR3 in DNA: TGTGCCAGCTCAACGACTTCCTCTTCCTATGGCTACACCTTC. Translating it yields CASSTTSSSYGYTF. The gene calls are TRBV18 and TRBJ1-2, with no clear D. The CDR3 covers 14 residues. Trimming took off 5 bases at V and 4 bases at J, with 14 bases between the two ends. Germline V gives CDR1 KGHSH, CDR2 LQKENI.

This CDR3 reads CASSSDLVYNEQFF. In DNA, the CDR3 is TGCGCCAGCAGCTCGGATTTAGTCTACAATGAGCAGTTCTTC. The chain is built from TRBV5-1 and TRBJ2-1; D gene ambiguous. The CDR3 is made up of 14 amino acids. The V gene's germline CDR1 is SGHRS and CDR2 YFSETQ. V lost 3 bases and J 3 bases, leaving 10 bases between the germline ends.

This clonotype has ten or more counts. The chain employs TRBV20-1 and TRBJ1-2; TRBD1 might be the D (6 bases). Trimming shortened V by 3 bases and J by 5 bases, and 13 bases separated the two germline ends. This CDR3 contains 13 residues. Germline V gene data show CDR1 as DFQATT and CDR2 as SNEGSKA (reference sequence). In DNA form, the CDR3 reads TGCAGTGCTAGTCAGGGGAATAAGTATGGCTACACCTTC. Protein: CSASQGNKYGYTF.

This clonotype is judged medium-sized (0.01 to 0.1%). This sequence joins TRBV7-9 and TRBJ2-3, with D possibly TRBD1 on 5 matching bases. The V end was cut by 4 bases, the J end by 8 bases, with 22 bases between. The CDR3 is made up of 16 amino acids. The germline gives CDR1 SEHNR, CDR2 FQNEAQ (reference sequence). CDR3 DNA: TGTGCCAGCAGCTATCGAGACAGTTCCCTTGATAGTACGCAGTATTTT. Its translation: CASSYRDSSLDSTQYF.

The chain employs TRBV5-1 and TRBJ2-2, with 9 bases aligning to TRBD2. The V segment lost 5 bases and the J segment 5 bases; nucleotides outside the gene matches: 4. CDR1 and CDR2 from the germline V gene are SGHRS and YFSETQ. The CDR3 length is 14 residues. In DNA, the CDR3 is TGCGCCAGCAGAGGACTAGCGCCTACCGGGGAGCTGTTTTTT. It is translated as CASRGLAPTGELFF.

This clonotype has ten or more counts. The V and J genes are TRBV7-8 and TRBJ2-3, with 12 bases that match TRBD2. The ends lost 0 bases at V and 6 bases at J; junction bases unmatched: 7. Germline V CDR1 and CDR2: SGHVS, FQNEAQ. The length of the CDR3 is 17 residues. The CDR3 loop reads CASSLARLAGGPDTQYF. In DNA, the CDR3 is TGTGCCAGCAGCTTAGCGCGGCTAGCGGGGGGGCCGGATACGCAGTATTTT.

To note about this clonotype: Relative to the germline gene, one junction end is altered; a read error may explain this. DNA for the CDR3: TGCAGTGCTAGCACTAGCGGGAGGGCAGATGGGGAGCTGTTCTTT. Residues: CSASTSGRADGELFF. The chain joins TRBV20-1 to TRBJ2-2; 13 nucleotides match TRBD2. CDR1 and CDR2 from the germline V gene are DFQATT and SNEGSKA (reference sequence). There are 15 residues in the CDR3.

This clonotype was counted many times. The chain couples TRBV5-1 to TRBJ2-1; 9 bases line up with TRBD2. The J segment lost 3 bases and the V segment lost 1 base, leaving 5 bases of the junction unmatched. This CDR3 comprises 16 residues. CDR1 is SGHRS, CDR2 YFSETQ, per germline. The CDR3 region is CASSLLASGDYNEQFF. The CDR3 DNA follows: TGCGCCAGCAGCTTGCTGGCTAGCGGGGACTACAATGAGCAGTTCTTC. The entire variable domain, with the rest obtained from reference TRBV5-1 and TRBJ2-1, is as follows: KAGVTQTPRYLIKTRGQQVTLSCSPISGHRSVSWYQQTPGQGLQFLFEYFSETQRNKGNFPGRFSGRQFSNSRSEMNVSTLELGDSALYLCASSLLASGDYNEQFFGPGTRLTVL.

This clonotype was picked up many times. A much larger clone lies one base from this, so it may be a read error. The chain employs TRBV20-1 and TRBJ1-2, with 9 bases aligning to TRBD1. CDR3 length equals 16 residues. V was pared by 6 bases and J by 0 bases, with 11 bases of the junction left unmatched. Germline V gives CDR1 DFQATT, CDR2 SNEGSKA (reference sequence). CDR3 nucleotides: TGCAGTGCCCTAGCCTTCGGGACAGGGACTAACTATGGCTACACCTTC. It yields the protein CSALAFGTGTNYGYTF.

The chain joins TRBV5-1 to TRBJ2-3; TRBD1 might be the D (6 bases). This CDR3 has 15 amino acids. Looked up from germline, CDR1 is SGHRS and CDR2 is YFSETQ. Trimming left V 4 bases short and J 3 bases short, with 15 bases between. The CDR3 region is CASSIWGHTTDTQYF. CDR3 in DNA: TGCGCCAGCAGCATCTGGGGACACACTACAGATACGCAGTATTTT.

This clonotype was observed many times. CDR3 region: CASSEAGGNRYTF. DNA for the CDR3: TGCGCCAGCAGCGAGGCCGGGGGCAATCGCTACACCTTC. This chain links TRBV5-1 with TRBJ1-2; D possibly corresponds to TRBD1 (6 bases). Trimming stripped 4 bases from V and 9 bases from J, with 16 bases between. The CDR3 runs to 13 residues. Germline V gene sequence: CDR1 SGHRS, CDR2 YFSETQ. Full variable domain (remainder filled in from reference TRBV5-1 and TRBJ1-2): KAGVTQTPRYLIKTRGQQVTLSCSPISGHRSVSWYQQTPGQGLQFLFEYFSETQRNKGNFPGRFSGRQFSNSRSEMNVSTLELGDSALYLCASSEAGGNRYTFGSGTRLTVV.

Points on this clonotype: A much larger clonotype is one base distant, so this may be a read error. CDR3 sequence: CASSLQSASGFTDTQYF. CDR3 in DNA: TGTGCCAGCAGCTTACAATCGGCTAGCGGGTTCACAGATACGCAGTATTTT. The chain is built from TRBV13 and TRBJ2-3, with 8 bases identical to TRBD2. Germline CDR1 is PRHDT and CDR2 is FYEKMQ (reference sequence). CDR3 length: 17 amino acids. The ends lost 2 bases at V and 2 bases at J; junction bases unmatched: 9.

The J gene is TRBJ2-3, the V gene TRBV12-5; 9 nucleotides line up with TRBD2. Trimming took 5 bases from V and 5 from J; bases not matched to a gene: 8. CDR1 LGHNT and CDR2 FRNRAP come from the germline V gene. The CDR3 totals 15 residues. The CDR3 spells CASGPGGRAGDTQYF. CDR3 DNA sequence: TGTGCTAGTGGTCCGGGCGGGAGGGCCGGAGATACGCAGTATTTT.

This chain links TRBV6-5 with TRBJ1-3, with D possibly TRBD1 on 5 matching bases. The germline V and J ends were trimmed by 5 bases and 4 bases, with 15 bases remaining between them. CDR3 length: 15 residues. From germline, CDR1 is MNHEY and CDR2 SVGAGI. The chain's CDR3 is CASSHQGSSGNTIYF. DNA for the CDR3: TGTGCCAGCAGTCACCAGGGATCCTCAGGAAACACCATATATTTT.

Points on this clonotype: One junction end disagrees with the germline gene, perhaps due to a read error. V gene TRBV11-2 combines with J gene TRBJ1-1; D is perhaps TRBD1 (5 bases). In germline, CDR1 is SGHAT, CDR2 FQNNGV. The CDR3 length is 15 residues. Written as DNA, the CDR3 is TGTGCCAGCAGCTTAGCGCTAGGGGTTACGACTGAAGCTCTCTTT. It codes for CASSLALGVTTEALF.

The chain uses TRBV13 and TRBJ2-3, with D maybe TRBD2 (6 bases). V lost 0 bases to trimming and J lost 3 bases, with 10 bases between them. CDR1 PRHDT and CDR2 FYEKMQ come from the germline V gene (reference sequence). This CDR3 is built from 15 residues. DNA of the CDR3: TGTGCCAGCAGCTTAGGCGGGAGTATAACAGATACGCAGTATTTT. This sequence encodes CASSLGGSITDTQYF.

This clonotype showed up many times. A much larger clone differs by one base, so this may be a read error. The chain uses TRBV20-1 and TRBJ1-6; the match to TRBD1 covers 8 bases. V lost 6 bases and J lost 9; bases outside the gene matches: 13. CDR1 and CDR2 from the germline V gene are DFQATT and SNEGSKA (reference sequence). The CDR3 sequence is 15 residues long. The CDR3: CSAPLPGQETSPLHF. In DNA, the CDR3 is TGCAGTGCCCCCCTCCCGGGACAGGAGACTTCACCCCTCCACTTT.

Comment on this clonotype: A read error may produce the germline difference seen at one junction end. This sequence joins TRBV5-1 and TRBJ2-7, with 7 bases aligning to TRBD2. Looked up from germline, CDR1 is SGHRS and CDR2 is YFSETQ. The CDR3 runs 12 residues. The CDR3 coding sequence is TGCGCCAGCAGCTTGGGGGGGGGAGAGCAGAGCTTC. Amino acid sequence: CASSLGGGEQSF.

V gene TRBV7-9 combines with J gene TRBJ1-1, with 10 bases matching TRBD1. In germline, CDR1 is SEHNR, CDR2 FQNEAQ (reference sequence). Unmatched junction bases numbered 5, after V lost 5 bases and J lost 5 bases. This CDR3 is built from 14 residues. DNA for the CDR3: TGTGCCAGCAGCCCGGGACAGGGGACAACTGAAGCTTTCTTT. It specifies CASSPGQGTTEAFF.